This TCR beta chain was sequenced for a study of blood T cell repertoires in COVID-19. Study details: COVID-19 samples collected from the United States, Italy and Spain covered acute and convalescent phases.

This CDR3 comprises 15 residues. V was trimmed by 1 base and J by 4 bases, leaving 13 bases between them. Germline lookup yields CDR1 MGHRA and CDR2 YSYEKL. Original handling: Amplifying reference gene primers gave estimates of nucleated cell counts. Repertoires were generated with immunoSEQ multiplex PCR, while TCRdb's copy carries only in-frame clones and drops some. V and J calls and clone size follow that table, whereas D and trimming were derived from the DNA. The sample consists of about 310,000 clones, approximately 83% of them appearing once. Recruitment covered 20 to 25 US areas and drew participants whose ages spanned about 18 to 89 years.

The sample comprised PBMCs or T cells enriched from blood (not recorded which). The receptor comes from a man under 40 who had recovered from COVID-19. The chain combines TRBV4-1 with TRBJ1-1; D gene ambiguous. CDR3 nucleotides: TGCGCCAGCAGCCAAGGTGGCGGGCGGAGCACTGAAGCTTTCTTT. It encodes CASSQGGGRSTEAFF.